This T cell receptor (beta chain) was recorded in a study of OX40 agonist ivuxolimab in advanced cancers. Regarding the study in general: Ivuxolimab was a fully human IgG2 agonistic monoclonal antibody targeting the costimulatory receptor OX40 (CD134). Intravenous ivuxolimab was administered to patients every 2 weeks at six dose levels: 0.01, 0.1, 0.3, 1.5, 3 and 10 mg/kg. Among the approximately 54 dose-escalation patients, about 20 had hepatocellular carcinoma, around 15 melanoma, 9 renal cell carcinoma and 9 head and neck cancer. The dose-escalation cohort was around 84% male with a mean age of about 54 years, ranging from about 23 to 85. Patients were allowed to have had prior anti-PD-1, anti-PD-L1 or anti-CTLA-4 therapy, and around 40% of the dose-escalation patients had previously received checkpoint inhibitors. Three dose-escalation patients achieved partial responses, one with hepatocellular carcinoma and two with cutaneous melanoma. The purpose of peripheral TCRbeta sequencing was to test whether ivuxolimab changed TCR sequence diversity and led to clonal T-cell expansion. The paper reports the monotherapy dose-escalation portion (N = 52 patients) of the phase I ivuxolimab trial.

Study-wide conclusions, independent of this receptor: In the 0.1-3.0 mg/kg groups, partial responders were among the patients with the lowest normalized peripheral clonal expansion, particularly in CD8+ T cells. The antigen specificity of the peripheral T cells that underwent clonal expansion was not determined. At doses from 0.1 to 3.0 mg/kg, clonal expansion was seen in both CD4+ and CD8+ blood T cells between baseline and week 6. Low levels of normalized T-cell clonal expansion were also seen in some nonresponding patients. After ivuxolimab, expanded clones were on average more numerous among CD8+ T cells than among CD4+ T cells.

Genomic DNA was extracted from sorted cells for sequencing of the TCRbeta CDR3 region. TCRbeta CDR3 regions were sequenced using the immunoSEQ Assay. Entries here come from immuneACCESS through TCRdb and include only in-frame sequences with V and J called. Some clones fail to appear in such tables; in the studies checked, an unresolved V gene covers under half of the shortfall, and the cause of the remainder is unknown. This sample lists roughly 50,000 clones; more than 75% were detected once. 10% to 13% of the sample belongs to the ten largest clones. Points on this clone: It has no known antigen specificity. No base-level quality is on record; no much larger clone is a single base apart.

Patients with autoimmune disease history or receiving systemic immunosuppression were excluded from the trial. Peripheral blood for TCR sequencing was collected from all dose cohorts at baseline, on cycle 4 day 1, and on cycle 7 day 1. The samples were taken from a phase I, first-in-human, multicenter, open-label dose-escalation trial of ivuxolimab. Adults with locally advanced or metastatic melanoma, renal cell, hepatocellular, or head and neck squamous cell carcinoma were enrolled in the trial. CD4+ and CD8+ T cells were sorted separately from peripheral blood before TCR sequencing. Between the V and J ends, shortened by 2 bases and 6 bases respectively, the junction contains 13 bases. CDR1 is given as SGDLS and CDR2 as YYNGEE, both from the germline V gene. Including the terminal cysteine and phenylalanine, the CDR3 comprises 14 residues. Only the CDR3 part of the read is kept: 42 bases, read in frame from the first base.

The specimen was CD4+ or CD8+ T cells sorted from blood, collected in a trial of the OX40 agonist ivuxolimab. The chain uses TRBV9 and TRBJ2-3, with the D segment identity uncertain. The clonotype was recovered from an adult with an advanced solid tumor such as melanoma, head and neck, liver or kidney cancer. The DNA sequence follows: TGTGCCAGCAGCGTCCTAGGAAAGATTGATACGCAGTATTTT. Its protein is CASSVLGKIDTQYF. Outside the CDR3, residues come from the reference TRBV9 and TRBJ2-3 proteins, so the full variable domain is: DSGVTQTPKHLITATGQRVTLRCSPRSGDLSVYWYQQSLDQGLQFLIQYYNGEERAKGNILERFSAQQFPDLHSELNLSSLELGDSALYFCASSVLGKIDTQYFGPGTRLTVL.